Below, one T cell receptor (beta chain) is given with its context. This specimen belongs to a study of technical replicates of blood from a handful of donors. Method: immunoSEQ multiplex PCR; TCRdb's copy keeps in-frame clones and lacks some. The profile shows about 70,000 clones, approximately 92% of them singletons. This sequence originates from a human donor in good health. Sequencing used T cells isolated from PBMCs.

CDR3 in DNA: TGTGCCAGCAGGGAGGGGACTAGCGGGAGAGGGGATGAGCAGTTCTTC. It translates to CASREGTSGRGDEQFF. V is TRBV9 and J is TRBJ2-1; 14 positions agree with TRBD2. J was trimmed by 8 bases and V by 5 bases; bases with no gene match: 9. Per the germline V gene, CDR1 is SGDLS and CDR2 is YYNGEE. CDR3 length: 16 amino acids.